This T cell receptor (beta chain) emerged from a study of T cell responses to AZD1222 COVID-19 vaccine. Study-level points and caveats: Donors were chiefly white British, with a greater number of females, and clonal diversity was perhaps underestimated. Nearly half of the spike-specific TCRs reportedly recognize variant regions that carry no mutations. At baseline, seropositivity was found in only six or seven AZD1222 recipients. Spike-specific TCR breadth and depth went up after people got two AZD1222 doses.

Turning to this clone: Antigen specificity is unknown.

Assay used: immunoSEQ multiplex PCR; TCRdb lists only in-frame clones, some missing. The sample holds about 180,000 clones; over 80% are singletons and the top ten take around 0.98%. CDR1 and CDR2 (germline): KGHSH, LQKENI. This CDR3 is built from 14 residues. The V end lost 2 bases, the J end lost 0 bases, and 8 bases lay between the germline ends. This TCR came from an adult who received the MenACWY meningococcal vaccine as a control. The source material was peripheral blood, sampled 28 days after the second dose of the MenACWY control vaccine. The chain carries TRBV18 and TRBJ2-7; a weak D match, TRBD1 (6 bases). CDR3 sequence: CASSPLDSSYEQYF. The CDR3 nucleotides are TGTGCCAGCTCACCATTGGACAGCTCCTACGAGCAGTACTTC.